This T cell receptor beta chain is from a study of neurological immune-mediated disorders. Whole-study results and caveats: No CDR3 amino acid sequences were shared by expanded clones across subjects, suggesting private repertoires in all groups.

TCRdb passed the 5' RACE reads through MiXCR, listing each CDR3 protein once. The sample gives about 23,000 distinct CDR3 sequences, roughly an eighth of which show up once; 10% to 15% is in the top ten. Per germline, CDR1 DFQATT and CDR2 SNEGSKA (reference sequence). J lost 1 base, V lost 8 bases, and 3 bases had no gene match. The CDR3 covers 12 residues. In this sample, this clonotype turned up many times. Its antigen is unidentified. Unsorted libraries were generated from 2 million PBMCs. These cells had been stored in RNAlater at -80 C. The TCR comes from a woman in her sixties or seventies with HTLV-1-associated myelopathy (HAM/TSP). The chain joins TRBV20-1 to TRBJ1-1, with 8 bases aligning to TRBD1. The sequenced material came from PBMCs. The CDR3 coding sequence is TGCAGTACCGGGACAGGGAACACTGAAGCTTTCTTT. Translating it yields CSTGTGNTEAFF.